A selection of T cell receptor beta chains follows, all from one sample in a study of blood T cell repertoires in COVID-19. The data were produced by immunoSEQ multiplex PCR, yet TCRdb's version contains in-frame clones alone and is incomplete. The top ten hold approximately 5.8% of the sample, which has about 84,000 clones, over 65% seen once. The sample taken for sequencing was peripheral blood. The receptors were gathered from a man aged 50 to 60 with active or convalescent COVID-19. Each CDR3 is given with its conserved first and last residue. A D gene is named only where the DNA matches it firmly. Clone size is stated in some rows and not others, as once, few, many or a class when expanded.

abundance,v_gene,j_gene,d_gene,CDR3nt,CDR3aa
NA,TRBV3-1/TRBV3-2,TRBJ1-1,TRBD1,TGTGCCAGCAGCCGAAGGGGGCAGGAAGCTTTCTTT,CASSRRGQEAFF
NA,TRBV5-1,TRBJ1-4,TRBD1,TGCGCCACCCAGCGACAGGGGGCGGCTAATGAAAAACTGTTTTTT,CATQRQGAANEKLFF
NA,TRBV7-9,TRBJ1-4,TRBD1,TGTGCCAGCAGCTTAAGGGGACAGCAAAATGAAAAACTGTTTTTT,CASSLRGQQNEKLFF
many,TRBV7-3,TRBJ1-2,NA,TGTGCCAGCAGCTTAGAGGTATATGGCTACACCTTC,CASSLEVYGYTF
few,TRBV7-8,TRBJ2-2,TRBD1,TGTGCCAGCAGCTTCGGGACAGGGGCCGGGGAGCTGTTTTTT,CASSFGTGAGELFF
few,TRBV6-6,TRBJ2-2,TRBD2,TGTGCCAGCAGTCGACGACTAGCGGGACCCACCGGGGAGCTGTTTTTT,CASSRRLAGPTGELFF
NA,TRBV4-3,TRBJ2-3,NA,TGCGCCAGCAGCCAAGATTTAGTTTCCCCAAATACGCAGTATTTT,CASSQDLVSPNTQYF
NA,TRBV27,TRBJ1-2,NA,TGTGCCAGCAGTTTGGTGGGGCCTCTAATGAGGGGCTACACCTTC,CASSLVGPLMRGYTF
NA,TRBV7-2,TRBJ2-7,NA,TGTGCCAGCAGCTTAGGCTTTGTGTCTCGGGAGCAGTACTTC,CASSLGFVSREQYF
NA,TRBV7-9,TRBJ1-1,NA,TGTGCCAGCAGGTTCCAGACAGGCCCTGTCCCTGAAGCTTTCTTT,CASRFQTGPVPEAFF
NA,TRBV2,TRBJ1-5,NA,TGTGCCAGCAGTGTAAATAGCAATCAGCCCCAGCATTTT,CASSVNSNQPQHF
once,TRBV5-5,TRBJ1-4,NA,TGTGCCAGCAGCTGGAGGCTAATGCGTGAAAAACTGTTTTTT,CASSWRLMREKLFF
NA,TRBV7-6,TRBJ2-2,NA,TGTGCCAGCAGCTTAGTCGGGGGTGGCGGGGAGCTGTTTTTT,CASSLVGGGGELFF
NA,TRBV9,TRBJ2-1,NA,TGTGCCAGCAGCGGAACGTGGGAGTCCCACAATGAGCAGTTCTTC,CASSGTWESHNEQFF
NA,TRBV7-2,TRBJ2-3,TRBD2,TGTGCCAGCAGCTTAAATAGCGGGGGGGCCGGCACAGATACGCAGTATTTT,CASSLNSGGAGTDTQYF
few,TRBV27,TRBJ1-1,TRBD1,TGTGCCAGCAGCCCGAGGTTCAGGGGGCGGCCTGAAGCTTTCTTT,CASSPRFRGRPEAFF
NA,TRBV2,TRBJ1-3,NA,TGTGCCAGCCAGGGGACAGGAAACACCATATATTTT,CASQGTGNTIYF
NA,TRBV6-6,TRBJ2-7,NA,TGTGCCAGCAGTGTCCGGGACACCAACTACGAGCAGTACTTC,CASSVRDTNYEQYF
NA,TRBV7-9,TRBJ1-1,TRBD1,TGTGCCAGCAGCTTAACAGGGGTGGGCACTGAAGCTTTCTTT,CASSLTGVGTEAFF
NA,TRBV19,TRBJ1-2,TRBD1,TGTGCCAGTCGGACAGGGGATGGCTACACCTTC,CASRTGDGYTF
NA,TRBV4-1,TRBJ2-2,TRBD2,TGCGCCAGCAGCCAAGCGGCCTCGGGAGGGCCCGGGGAGCTGTTTTTT,CASSQAASGGPGELFF
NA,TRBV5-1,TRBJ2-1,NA,TGCGCCAGCAGCTTGGATACAGGGCAGACCTACAATGAGCAGTTCTTC,CASSLDTGQTYNEQFF
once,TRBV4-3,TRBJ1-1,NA,TGCGCCAGCAGCCAAGATATCGGGGGTGGCACTGAAGCTTTCTTT,CASSQDIGGGTEAFF
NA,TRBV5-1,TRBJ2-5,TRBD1,TGCGCCAGCAGCGCCGGACAGGCCCAAGAGACCCAGTACTTC,CASSAGQAQETQYF
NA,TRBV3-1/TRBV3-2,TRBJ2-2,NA,TGTGCCAGCAGCCAGCAACTTTCCACCGGGGAGCTGTTTTTT,CASSQQLSTGELFF
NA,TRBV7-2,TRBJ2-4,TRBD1,TGTGCCAGCAGCTTAGGGACAGGAACAGCCAAAAACATTCAGTACTTC,CASSLGTGTAKNIQYF
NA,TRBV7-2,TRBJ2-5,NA,TGTGCCAGCACCCCGGACTGGTCACTCTACTTC,CASTPDWSLYF
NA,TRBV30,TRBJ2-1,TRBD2,TGTGCCTGGAGAATTAGCGGGGGGGCCCCCAATGAGCAGTTCTTC,CAWRISGGAPNEQFF
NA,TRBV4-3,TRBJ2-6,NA,TGCGCCAGCAGCCGAGGACAGCCTAACTCTGGGGCCAACGTCCTGACTTTC,CASSRGQPNSGANVLTF
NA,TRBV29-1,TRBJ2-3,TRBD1,TGCAGCGTTGGAAAAGGGGGGACAGGGCGCACAGATACGCAGTATTTT,CSVGKGGTGRTDTQYF
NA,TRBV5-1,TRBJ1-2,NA,TGCGCCAGCAGCTTGAAGGGGGAACATGGCTATGGCTACACCTTC,CASSLKGEHGYGYTF
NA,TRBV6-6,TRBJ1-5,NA,TGTGCCAGCAGTAAACAGGGACTAGGGCAGCCCCAGCATTTT,CASSKQGLGQPQHF
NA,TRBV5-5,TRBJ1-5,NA,TGTGCCAGTCGACAGGACAATCAGCCCCAGCATTTT,CASRQDNQPQHF
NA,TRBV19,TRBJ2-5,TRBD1,TGTGCCAGTAGTAAGATCAGGACAGGGGGCTTGGAGACCCAGTACTTC,CASSKIRTGGLETQYF
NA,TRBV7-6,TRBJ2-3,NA,TGTGCCAGCAGCTTAGCCCAAGATACGCAGTATTTT,CASSLAQDTQYF
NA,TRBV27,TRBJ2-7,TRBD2,TGTGCCAGCAGTTTTCCCCTAGCGGGGCGCTACGAGCAGTACTTC,CASSFPLAGRYEQYF
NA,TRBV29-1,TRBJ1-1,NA,TGCAGCGTTTCCGGGGGGAACACTGAAGCTTTCTTT,CSVSGGNTEAFF
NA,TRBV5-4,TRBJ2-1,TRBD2,TGTGCCAGCAGCCAAGGAGCGGGGGGTAACTACAATGAGCAGTTCTTC,CASSQGAGGNYNEQFF
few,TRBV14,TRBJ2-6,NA,TGTGCCAGCAGCCAAGCTTACTGGCATCAGGGTACGTCTGGGGCCAACGTCCTGACTTTC,CASSQAYWHQGTSGANVLTF
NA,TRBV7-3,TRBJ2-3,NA,TGTGCCAGCAGCTTAAGGGGCAAGGGCGCAGATACGCAGTATTTT,CASSLRGKGADTQYF
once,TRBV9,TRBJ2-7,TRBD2,TGTGCCAGCAGCGCCTCAGCGGGGGGGCACTACGAGCAGTACTTC,CASSASAGGHYEQYF
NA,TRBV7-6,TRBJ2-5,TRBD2,TGTGCCAGCAGCCCCGGGACTACGGATTGGGAGACCCAGTACTTC,CASSPGTTDWETQYF
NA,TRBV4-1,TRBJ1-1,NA,TGCGCCAGCAGCCCCGGCCAGGGCCCGGAGACTGAAGCTTTCTTT,CASSPGQGPETEAFF
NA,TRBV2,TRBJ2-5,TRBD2,TGTGCCAGCAGATGGACTAGCGGAGAGACCCAGTACTTC,CASRWTSGETQYF
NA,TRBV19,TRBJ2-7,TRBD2,TGTGCCAGTAGTGCCAGCGGGGGTTCCTACGAGCAGTACTTC,CASSASGGSYEQYF
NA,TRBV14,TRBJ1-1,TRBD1,TGTGCCAGCAGCGAAATACAGGGGGGAAGGACTGAAGCTTTCTTT,CASSEIQGGRTEAFF
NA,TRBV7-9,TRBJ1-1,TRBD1,TGTGCCAGCAGCCTGGACAGGGTGGTTGGTGAAGCTTTCTTT,CASSLDRVVGEAFF
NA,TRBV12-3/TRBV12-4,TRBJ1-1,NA,TGTGCCAGCAGTTTAAAAGCGAACACTGAAGCTTTCTTT,CASSLKANTEAFF
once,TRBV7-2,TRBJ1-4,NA,TGTGCCAGCAGCAGCCGGGCCACGGGGGAAAAACTGTTTTTT,CASSSRATGEKLFF
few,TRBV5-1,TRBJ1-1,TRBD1,TGCGCCAGCGGGTACGGGACAGCGAACACTGAAGCTTTCTTT,CASGYGTANTEAFF
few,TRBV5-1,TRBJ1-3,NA,TGCGCCAGCAGCTTGTCGTACAGCTCTGGAAACACCATATATTTT,CASSLSYSSGNTIYF